The following is a TCR beta chain sequence with its context. Its antigen is still unknown. This CDR3 is built from 17 residues. Germline trimming cut 4 bases from V and 2 bases from J; bases unmatched to any gene: 7. CDR1 is SEHNR and CDR2 is FQNEAQ in the germline V gene (reference sequence). This specimen comes from a study of OX40 agonist ivuxolimab in advanced cancers. Overall study: In three patients, partial responses were observed, one with hepatocellular carcinoma and two with cutaneous melanoma.

Study findings and constraints: Clonal expansion in partial responders at 0.1-3.0 mg/kg ranked among the lowest.

Peripheral blood came from all dose cohorts at three timepoints. Only in-frame clones appear in the TCRdb table, and some are missing; sequencing was by immunoSEQ multiplex PCR. The profile shows roughly 45,000 clones, 80% to 95% of them singletons. This TCR came from an adult with an advanced solid tumor such as melanoma, head and neck, liver or kidney cancer. V usage is TRBV7-9 and J usage is TRBJ2-3; 12 bases fit TRBD2. Material: CD4+ or CD8+ T cells sorted from blood, obtained in a trial of the OX40 agonist ivuxolimab. The CDR3 here is CASSSLGLAGTTDTQYF. CDR3 DNA: TGTGCCAGCAGCTCCTTAGGACTAGCGGGGACCACAGATACGCAGTATTTT. Full variable domain (outside the CDR3, taken from reference TRBV7-9 and TRBJ2-3): DTGVSQNPRHKITKRGQNVTFRCDPISEHNRLYWYRQTLGQGPEFLTYFQNEAQLEKSRLLSDRFSAERPKGSFSTLEIQRTEQGDSAMYLCASSSLGLAGTTDTQYFGPGTRLTVL.